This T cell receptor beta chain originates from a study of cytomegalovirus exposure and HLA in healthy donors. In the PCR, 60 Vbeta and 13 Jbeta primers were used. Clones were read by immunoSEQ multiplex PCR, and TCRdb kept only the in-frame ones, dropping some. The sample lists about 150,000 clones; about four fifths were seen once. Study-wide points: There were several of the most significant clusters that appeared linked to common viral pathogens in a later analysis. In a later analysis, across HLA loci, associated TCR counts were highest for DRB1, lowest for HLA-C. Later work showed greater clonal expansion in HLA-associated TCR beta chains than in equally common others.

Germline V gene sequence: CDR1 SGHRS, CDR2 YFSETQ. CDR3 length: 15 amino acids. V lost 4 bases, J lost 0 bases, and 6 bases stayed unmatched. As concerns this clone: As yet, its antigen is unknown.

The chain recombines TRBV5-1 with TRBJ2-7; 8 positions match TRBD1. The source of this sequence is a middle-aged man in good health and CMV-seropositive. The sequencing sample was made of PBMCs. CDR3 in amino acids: CASSGGQGISYEQYF. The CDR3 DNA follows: TGCGCCAGCAGCGGCGGACAGGGTATCTCCTACGAGCAGTACTTC.